The subject of this entry is one T cell receptor (beta chain). Its target is unknown. This entry belongs to a study of regulatory T cells in long-lasting Graves disease. Study results and limitations: Persistent Graves' patients possessed reduced TCR diversity relative to recently diagnosed ones. Fewer public clonotypes were shared by new patients (under 1,000) than by persistent patients (around 2,800).

Construction of TCR beta libraries relied on iRepertoire HTBI primers and on Arm-PCR targeting CDR3 regions. One entry per CDR3 protein, called by TCRdb with MiXCR from the multiplex PCR reads. The table has 400,000 to 500,000 distinct CDR3 sequences, less than 25% seen once. This CDR3 has 14 amino acids. J gave up 4 bases and V 7 bases, and 6 bases lay outside the gene matches. Per germline, CDR1 SNHLY and CDR2 FYNNEI. Time point specified: persistent/refractory GD, antithyroid drugs over 5 years with positive TRAb. The TCR library used RNA extracted from PBMCs. The sample was peripheral blood mononuclear cells (PBMCs), taken when the disease was refractory, from a patient treated with antithyroid drugs. The sequence was obtained from a female donor with Graves disease. V and J are TRBV2 and TRBJ2-7; TRBD2 aligns across 11 bases. The CDR3 DNA is TGTGCCAGCAAAAAAACTAGCGGGAGATACGAGCAGTACTTC. This translates into CASKKTSGRYEQYF.